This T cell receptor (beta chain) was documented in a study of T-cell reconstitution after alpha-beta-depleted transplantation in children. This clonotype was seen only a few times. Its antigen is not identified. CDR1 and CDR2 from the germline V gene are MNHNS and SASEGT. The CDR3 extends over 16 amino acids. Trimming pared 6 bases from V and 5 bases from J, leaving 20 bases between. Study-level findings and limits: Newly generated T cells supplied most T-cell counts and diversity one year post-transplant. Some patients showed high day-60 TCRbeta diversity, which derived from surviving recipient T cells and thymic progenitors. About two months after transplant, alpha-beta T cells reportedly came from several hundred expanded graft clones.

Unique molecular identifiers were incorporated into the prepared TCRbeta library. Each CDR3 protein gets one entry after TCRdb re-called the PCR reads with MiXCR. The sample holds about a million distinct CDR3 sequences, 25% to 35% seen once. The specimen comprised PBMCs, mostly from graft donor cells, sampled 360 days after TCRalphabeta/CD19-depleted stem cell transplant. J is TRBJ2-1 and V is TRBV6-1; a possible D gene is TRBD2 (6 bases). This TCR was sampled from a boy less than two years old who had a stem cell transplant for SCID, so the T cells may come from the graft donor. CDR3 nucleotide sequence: TGTGCCAGCAGCCCGGGGGACCTGAGGGGCCACAATGAGCAGTTCTTC. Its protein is CASSPGDLRGHNEQFF.